These 15 T cell receptor beta chains were sequenced from one sample in a study of blood T cell repertoires in COVID-19. The protocol was immunoSEQ multiplex PCR, while the TCRdb copy is restricted to in-frame clones and leaves out a portion. The sample has 150,000 to 200,000 clones, roughly 73% seen once. Sequenced: peripheral blood. The receptor source for this set is a man in his 70s with acute or convalescent COVID-19.

This sequence joins TRBV19 and TRBJ1-2; TRBD1 matches at 9 bases. Trimming removed 3 bases from V and 4 bases from J; junction bases left unmatched: 12. The germline CDR1 and CDR2 sequences are LNHDA and SQIVND (reference sequence). CDR3 length: 17 residues. This CDR3 is CASSMPPGTGSGYGYTF. Here the CDR3 DNA reads TGTGCCAGTAGTATGCCCCCCGGGACAGGGTCGGGCTATGGCTACACCTTC.

The V gene is TRBV27, the J gene TRBJ2-3; D not resolved. Germline V gene data show CDR1 as MNHEY and CDR2 as SMNVEV (reference sequence). V shed 0 bases and J shed 2 bases, with 9 bases lying between them. The CDR3 spans 15 residues. CDR3 in amino acids: CASSLSRPDTDTQYF. The DNA for the CDR3 is TGTGCCAGCAGTTTATCGAGGCCAGACACAGATACGCAGTATTTT.

The chain employs TRBV9 and TRBJ1-6; D is undetermined. The CDR3 is made up of 15 amino acids. Germline values: CDR1 SGDLS, CDR2 YYNGEE. V was trimmed by 3 bases and J by 3 bases, leaving 10 bases between them. The CDR3 DNA sequence: TGTGCCAGCAGCGACGAGGTGCACTATAATTCACCCCTCCACTTT. This codes for CASSDEVHYNSPLHF. The entire variable domain, with the rest obtained from reference TRBV9 and TRBJ1-6, is as follows: DSGVTQTPKHLITATGQRVTLRCSPRSGDLSVYWYQQSLDQGLQFLIQYYNGEERAKGNILERFSAQQFPDLHSELNLSSLELGDSALYFCASSDEVHYNSPLHFGNGTRLTVT.

V is TRBV6-2 or TRBV6-3 and J is TRBJ2-7; D is uncertain. This CDR3 has 11 residues. V shed 5 bases and J shed 6 bases, with 8 bases lying between them. Germline V gene data show CDR1 as MNHEY and CDR2 as SVGEGT. As DNA, the CDR3 is TGTGCCAGCAGTAAATCCGGCGAGCAGTACTTC. The encoded protein is CASSKSGEQYF.

This clone has a single count. The rearrangement links TRBV5-1 to TRBJ1-4; 9 bases map to TRBD1. The CDR3 runs to 15 residues. Losses at the gene ends were 4 bases for V and 1 base for J; bases not matched to a gene: 2. The V gene's germline CDR1 is SGHRS and CDR2 YFSETQ. The CDR3 DNA reads as TGCGCCAGCAGCCGGACAGGGGAAACTAATGAAAAACTGTTTTTT. Encoded protein: CASSRTGETNEKLFF.

The chain's CDR3 is CATSTSQGSEAFF. The CDR3 bases are TGTGCCACCAGCACCTCTCAGGGGTCTGAAGCTTTCTTT. V and J are TRBV15 and TRBJ1-1; D might be TRBD1 (6 bases). The CDR3 has 13 amino acids. Germline V lookup: CDR1 LNHNV, CDR2 YYDKDF (reference sequence). The V end was cut by 4 bases, the J end by 6 bases, with 12 bases between.

J is TRBJ2-5 and V is TRBV7-3, with D possibly matching TRBD2 (6 bases). CDR1 is SGHTA, CDR2 FQGTGA, per germline. CDR3 size: 15 residues. V was pared by 6 bases and J by 1 base, with 15 bases between. The CDR3 nucleotides are TGTGCCAGCAGTTTTATAGTAGCGGCCCAAGAGACCCAGTACTTC. It translates to CASSFIVAAQETQYF.

The chain is built from TRBV10-3 and TRBJ1-1; 7 bases are a match to TRBD1. This CDR3 is 10 amino acids long. Germline values: CDR1 ENHRY, CDR2 SYGVKD. Germline trimming cut 10 bases from V and 10 bases from J; bases unmatched to any gene: 6. The CDR3 DNA sequence: TGTGCCACCCTGTCAGGGGGAGCTTTCTTT. This codes for CATLSGGAFF.

The chain has TRBV15 and TRBJ1-2, with 9 bases identical to TRBD1. CDR1 is LNHNV and CDR2 is YYDKDF in the germline V gene (reference sequence). CDR3 length: 18 residues. The J segment lost 0 bases and the V segment lost 0 bases, leaving 8 bases of the junction unmatched. Here the CDR3 reads CATSRDYGTGRANYGYTF. CDR3 nucleotides: TGTGCCACCAGCAGAGATTATGGGACAGGGAGAGCTAACTATGGCTACACCTTC.

This clone was detected a few times. The chain's CDR3 is CATSRDTDSLGYTF. The CDR3 nucleotides are TGTGCCACCAGCAGAGACACCGACAGTTTAGGCTACACCTTC. V is TRBV15 and J is TRBJ1-2, with D possibly being TRBD1 (5 bases). The germline V and J ends were trimmed by 0 bases and 8 bases, with 13 bases remaining between them. The CDR3 runs to 14 residues. Germline-derived CDR1 and CDR2 are LNHNV and YYDKDF (reference sequence).

This clone was seen a few times. The genes are TRBV27 and TRBJ1-1; 10 nucleotides match TRBD1. This CDR3 region has 14 residues. Germline V gene sequence: CDR1 MNHEY, CDR2 SMNVEV (reference sequence). V shed 6 bases, J shed 5 bases, and the junction held 6 bases outside the gene matches. CDR3 region: CASRDRQGATEAFF. CDR3 coding DNA: TGTGCCAGCAGGGACAGACAGGGGGCGACTGAAGCTTTCTTT.

This chain links TRBV19 with TRBJ1-1, with TRBD1 identical over 8 bases. Germline CDR1 LNHDA, CDR2 SQIVND (reference sequence). The CDR3 sequence is 12 residues long. V lost 1 base to trimming and J lost 10 bases; unmatched junction nucleotides: 2. The CDR3 here is CASSIGTGRAFF. CDR3 DNA: TGTGCCAGTAGTATAGGGACAGGGAGAGCTTTCTTT.

The chain combines TRBV19 with TRBJ1-1, with D hard to call. CDR3 size: 13 residues. Trimming left V 4 bases short and J 3 bases short, with 9 bases between. Germline lookup yields CDR1 LNHDA and CDR2 SQIVND (reference sequence). For the CDR3, the DNA is TGTGCCAGTAGTACTCCTCCTGACACTGAAGCTTTCTTT. Amino acid sequence: CASSTPPDTEAFF.

The V gene is TRBV2, the J gene TRBJ2-7, with TRBD2 matching over 7 bases. V trimming: 4 bases; J trimming: 2 bases; junction bases outside the gene matches: 2. There are 13 residues in the CDR3. The germline V gene encodes CDR1 SNHLY and CDR2 FYNNEI. The CDR3 spells CASSVSGPYEQYF. The CDR3 nucleotides read TGTGCCAGCAGTGTTAGCGGGCCCTACGAGCAGTACTTC.

CDR3 sequence: CASSLASGWTQQEAFF. The CDR3 coding sequence is TGTGCCAGCAGCTTGGCGTCGGGATGGACCCAACAGGAAGCTTTCTTT. The chain links TRBV5-5 to TRBJ1-1; no firm D call. In germline, CDR1 is SGHKS, CDR2 YYEKEE (reference sequence). The CDR3 loop spans 16 amino acids. The ends were cut back, 0 bases at V and 8 bases at J, with 20 bases in the middle.